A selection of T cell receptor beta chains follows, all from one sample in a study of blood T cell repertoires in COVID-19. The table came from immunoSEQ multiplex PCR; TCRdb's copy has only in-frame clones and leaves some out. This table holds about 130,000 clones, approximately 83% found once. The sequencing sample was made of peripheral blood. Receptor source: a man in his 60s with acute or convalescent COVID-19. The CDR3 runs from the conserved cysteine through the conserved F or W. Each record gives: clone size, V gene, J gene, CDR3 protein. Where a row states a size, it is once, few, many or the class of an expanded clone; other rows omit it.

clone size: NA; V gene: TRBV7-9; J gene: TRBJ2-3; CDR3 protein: CASSEEPGAGGRYF
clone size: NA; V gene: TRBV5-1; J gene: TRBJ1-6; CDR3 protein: CASSLVLRAASPLHF
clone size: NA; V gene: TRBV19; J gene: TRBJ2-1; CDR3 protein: CASSMGENNEQFF
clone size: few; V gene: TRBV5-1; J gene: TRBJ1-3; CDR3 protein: CASSLLSNPTGSGNTIYF
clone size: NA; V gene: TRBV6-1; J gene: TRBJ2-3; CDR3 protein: CASSEPSAADTQYF
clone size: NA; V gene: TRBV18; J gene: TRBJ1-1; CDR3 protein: CASSPGRGYNTEAFF
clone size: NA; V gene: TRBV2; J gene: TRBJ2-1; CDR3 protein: CASREGTSGLNEQFF
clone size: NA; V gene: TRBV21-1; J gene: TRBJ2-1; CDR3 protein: CASSMPGLGYNEQFF
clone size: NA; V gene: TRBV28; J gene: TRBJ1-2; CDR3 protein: CASSRTGYYGYTF
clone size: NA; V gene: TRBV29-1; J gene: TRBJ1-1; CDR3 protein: CSAGDNTEAFF